These 11 T cell receptor beta chains were sequenced from one sample in a study of T cell responses to AZD1222 COVID-19 vaccine. Assay: immunoSEQ multiplex PCR; the TCRdb copy retains only in-frame clones and omits some. The sample comprises some 99,000 clones, 88% of which are singletons, and approximately 19% rests with the top ten. The sample was peripheral blood, taken on day 0 of AZD1222 vaccination. The origin of the receptors is an adult in good health.

This clone is a singleton in its sample. The genes are TRBV27 and TRBJ1-2, with 8 bases fitting TRBD1. The ends lost 5 bases at V and 4 bases at J; junction bases unmatched: 3. Germline values: CDR1 MNHEY, CDR2 SMNVEV (reference sequence). This CDR3 region has 13 residues. DNA for the CDR3: TGTGCCAGCAGTCCGGACAGGGTCTATGGCTACACCTTC. It specifies CASSPDRVYGYTF.

The chain carries TRBV27 and TRBJ1-2; 7 bases map to TRBD1. This CDR3 is built from 15 residues. V trimming: 5 bases; J trimming: 5 bases; junction bases outside the gene matches: 11. CDR1 MNHEY and CDR2 SMNVEV come from the germline V gene (reference sequence). In DNA form, the CDR3 reads TGTGCCAGCAGTCCCCGCCGGGACAGCAATTATGGCTACACCTTC. It yields the protein CASSPRRDSNYGYTF.

V and J are TRBV12-5 and TRBJ1-6; D perhaps matches TRBD1 (6 bases). CDR1 and CDR2 (germline): LGHNT, FRNRAP. CDR3 length: 16 amino acids. Trimming stripped 0 bases from V and 4 bases from J, with 10 bases between. In DNA form, the CDR3 reads TGTGCTAGTGGTTTGGTAAGGGGGGAATATAATTCACCCCTCCACTTT. This encodes CASGLVRGEYNSPLHF.

The chain uses TRBV5-5 and TRBJ1-4; possible D gene TRBD1, 6 bases. The CDR3 length is 18 residues. Germline CDR1 and CDR2: SGHKS and YYEKEE (reference sequence). V was pared by 4 bases and J by 0 bases, with 19 bases between. DNA for the CDR3: TGTGCCAGCAGCGATAATCCACTAGGGGGATCAACTAATGAAAAACTGTTTTTT. Amino acids: CASSDNPLGGSTNEKLFF.

The chain carries TRBV7-8 and TRBJ2-7; TRBD1 aligns across 9 bases. J lost 8 bases, V lost 5 bases, and 13 bases had no gene match. Germline CDR1 is SGHVS and CDR2 is FQNEAQ. The CDR3 runs to 15 residues. This CDR3 is CASSPGAGQGTQQYF. The CDR3 bases are TGTGCCAGCAGCCCCGGTGCGGGACAGGGTACCCAGCAGTACTTC.

The V and J genes are TRBV29-1 and TRBJ1-1, with 11 bases fitting TRBD1. The CDR3 extends over 15 amino acids. J gave up 6 bases and V 0 bases, and 6 bases lay outside the gene matches. Germline-derived CDR1 and CDR2 are SQVTM and ANQGSEA. Here the CDR3 reads CSVEDPGQGESEAFF. CDR3 sequence (DNA): TGCAGCGTTGAAGACCCGGGACAGGGGGAATCTGAAGCTTTCTTT.

The chain joins TRBV11-3 to TRBJ1-1, with 7 bases matching TRBD1. V dropped 4 bases and J dropped 5; count of bases not matched to a gene: 10. Germline CDR1 SGHNT, CDR2 YENEEA. The CDR3 covers 15 residues. The CDR3 protein is CASSWRTGRGTEAFF. For the CDR3, the DNA is TGTGCCAGCAGCTGGAGGACAGGAAGAGGGACTGAAGCTTTCTTT. Using reference TRBV11-3 and TRBJ1-1 for the parts outside the CDR3, the full variable domain is EAGVVQSPRYKIIEKKQPVAFWCNPISGHNTLYWYLQNLGQGPELLIRYENEEAVDDSQLPKDRFSAERLKGVDSTLKIQPAELGDSAVYLCASSWRTGRGTEAFFGQGTRLTVV.

The V gene is TRBV5-8, the J gene TRBJ2-2; D is undetermined. There are 12 residues in the CDR3. V was pared by 8 bases and J by 4 bases, with 9 bases between. Germline V CDR1 and CDR2: SGHTS, YDEGEE. In DNA form, the CDR3 reads TGTGCCAGTCCAAGTTCCACCGGGGAGCTGTTTTTT. Its translation: CASPSSTGELFF.

The chain combines TRBV5-4 with TRBJ2-4; TRBD2 matches at 9 bases. The CDR3 contains 15 residues. CDR1 and CDR2 from the germline V gene are SGHNT and YYREEE (reference sequence). V was pared by 4 bases and J by 8 bases, with 10 bases of the junction left unmatched. DNA for the CDR3: TGTGCCAGCAGCCCTGGTGGGGGCGGGGGGGACATTCAGTACTTC. It codes for CASSPGGGGGDIQYF.

The chain couples TRBV18 to TRBJ2-7, with TRBD1 matching 7 bases. V lost 4 bases and J lost 10; bases outside the gene matches: 10. Germline CDR1 is KGHSH and CDR2 is LQKENI. This CDR3 is built from 13 residues. This chain's CDR3 is CASSHTNRGQQYV. CDR3 bases: TGTGCCAGCTCACACACTAACAGGGGCCAACAGTACGTC.

The chain uses TRBV4-1 and TRBJ1-1; D unclear. The CDR3 has 14 amino acids. V shed 1 base and J shed 0 bases, with 6 bases lying between them. Germline-derived CDR1 and CDR2 are MGHRA and YSYEKL. The DNA of the CDR3 is TGCGCCAGCAGCCAAGTGATAGTGAACACTGAAGCTTTCTTT. Protein product: CASSQVIVNTEAFF.